Listed below are T cell receptor beta chains from one sample, sequenced in a study of radiotherapy plus CTLA-4 blockade in lung cancer. Sequenced by immunoSEQ multiplex PCR; TCRdb stores in-frame clones only, minus some. This sample yields over 80,000 clones, of which around 82% are seen a single time; around 0.8% belongs to the top ten. The sample consisted of peripheral blood, taken from a patient treated with radiotherapy plus ipilimumab. These receptors all stem from a human donor with non-small cell lung cancer who had stable disease on radiotherapy plus ipilimumab. The CDR3 runs from the conserved cysteine through the conserved F or W. The order of the fields is V gene, D gene, clone size, J gene, CDR3 protein, CDR3 DNA. A D gene is named only where the DNA matches it firmly. The size entry is marked missing in some rows and otherwise reads once, few, many or a size class.

V gene: TRBV7-2; D gene: NA; clone size: NA; J gene: TRBJ2-2; CDR3 protein: CASSLDYTGELFF; CDR3 DNA: TGTGCCAGCAGCTTAGATTACACCGGGGAGCTGTTTTTT
V gene: TRBV9; D gene: TRBD2; clone size: NA; J gene: TRBJ2-2; CDR3 protein: CASSVGLAATGELFF; CDR3 DNA: TGTGCCAGCAGCGTAGGCCTAGCGGCAACCGGGGAGCTGTTTTTT
V gene: TRBV6-1; D gene: TRBD1; clone size: NA; J gene: TRBJ1-5; CDR3 protein: CASSWGQGSNQPQHF; CDR3 DNA: TGTGCCAGCAGTTGGGGACAGGGCAGCAATCAGCCCCAGCATTTT
V gene: TRBV21-1; D gene: NA; clone size: NA; J gene: TRBJ1-1; CDR3 protein: CASNFRVVAEAFF; CDR3 DNA: TGTGCCAGCAACTTCAGGGTTGTCGCTGAAGCTTTCTTT
V gene: TRBV7-9; D gene: NA; clone size: NA; J gene: TRBJ2-2; CDR3 protein: CAVFQGENTGELFF; CDR3 DNA: TGTGCCGTCTTTCAGGGAGAGAACACCGGGGAGCTGTTTTTT
V gene: TRBV9; D gene: NA; clone size: few; J gene: TRBJ1-3; CDR3 protein: CASSVGRGWNTIYF; CDR3 DNA: TGTGCCAGCAGCGTAGGCAGGGGATGGAACACCATATATTTT
V gene: TRBV28; D gene: NA; clone size: NA; J gene: TRBJ2-5; CDR3 protein: CASSSLSQGSQETQYF; CDR3 DNA: TGTGCCAGCAGTTCCCTGTCACAGGGTAGTCAAGAGACCCAGTACTTC
V gene: TRBV14; D gene: NA; clone size: NA; J gene: TRBJ2-3; CDR3 protein: CASSQVNADTQYF; CDR3 DNA: TGTGCCAGCAGCCAAGTTAACGCAGATACGCAGTATTTT
V gene: TRBV14; D gene: TRBD1; clone size: NA; J gene: TRBJ2-2; CDR3 protein: CASSPQDRVRTGELFF; CDR3 DNA: TGTGCCAGCAGCCCTCAAGACAGGGTTCGCACCGGGGAGCTGTTTTTT
V gene: TRBV5-8; D gene: NA; clone size: NA; J gene: TRBJ2-3; CDR3 protein: CASSLSGIPTDTQYF; CDR3 DNA: TGTGCCAGCAGCTTGAGCGGTATCCCCACAGATACGCAGTATTTT
V gene: TRBV16; D gene: TRBD2; clone size: NA; J gene: TRBJ2-6; CDR3 protein: CASSSDSGLAGSGANVLTF; CDR3 DNA: TGTGCCAGCAGCAGTGATTCGGGACTAGCGGGCTCTGGGGCCAACGTCCTGACTTTC
V gene: TRBV28; D gene: NA; clone size: NA; J gene: TRBJ2-7; CDR3 protein: CASSLSSGWDEQYF; CDR3 DNA: TGTGCCAGCAGTTTATCGTCAGGGTGGGACGAGCAGTACTTC
V gene: TRBV6-1; D gene: NA; clone size: NA; J gene: TRBJ1-2; CDR3 protein: CASSLTFGGNYGYTF; CDR3 DNA: TGTGCCAGCAGTTTGACATTCGGGGGAAACTATGGCTACACCTTC
V gene: TRBV6-5; D gene: TRBD1; clone size: medium-sized; J gene: TRBJ1-6; CDR3 protein: CAAQQGDSPLHF; CDR3 DNA: TGTGCCGCTCAGCAGGGGGATTCACCCCTCCACTTT
V gene: TRBV7-3; D gene: TRBD1; clone size: NA; J gene: TRBJ2-7; CDR3 protein: CASSLWTGGEQYF; CDR3 DNA: TGTGCCAGCAGCTTATGGACAGGGGGCGAGCAGTACTTC
V gene: TRBV7-9; D gene: NA; clone size: NA; J gene: TRBJ1-6; CDR3 protein: CASSSQGPLHF; CDR3 DNA: TGTGCCAGCAGCTCCCAGGGGCCCCTCCACTTT
V gene: TRBV7-9; D gene: TRBD2; clone size: NA; J gene: TRBJ2-3; CDR3 protein: CASSPWPSSGREDTQYF; CDR3 DNA: TGTGCCAGCAGCCCTTGGCCTTCTAGCGGGAGAGAAGATACGCAGTATTTT
V gene: TRBV11-2; D gene: NA; clone size: NA; J gene: TRBJ2-5; CDR3 protein: CASSYAAETQYF; CDR3 DNA: TGTGCCAGCAGCTACGCCGCAGAGACCCAGTACTTC
V gene: TRBV5-4; D gene: TRBD2; clone size: NA; J gene: TRBJ2-5; CDR3 protein: CASSLGGLAGYIAQETQYF; CDR3 DNA: TGTGCCAGCAGCTTGGGGGGACTAGCGGGATATATTGCGCAAGAGACCCAGTACTTC
V gene: TRBV5-3; D gene: TRBD1; clone size: few; J gene: TRBJ2-5; CDR3 protein: CARSLEDGDSHRDF; CDR3 DNA: TGTGCCAGAAGCTTGGAAGACGGGGACAGCCACAGGGACTTC
V gene: TRBV7-6; D gene: NA; clone size: NA; J gene: TRBJ2-1; CDR3 protein: CASSPAGLTGDEQFF; CDR3 DNA: TGTGCCAGCAGCCCCGCGGGTCTCACGGGGGATGAGCAGTTCTTC
V gene: TRBV28; D gene: NA; clone size: NA; J gene: TRBJ2-3; CDR3 protein: CASSLPLGLSDTQYF; CDR3 DNA: TGTGCCAGCAGTTTACCCCTCGGGTTATCCGATACGCAGTATTTT
V gene: TRBV5-1; D gene: NA; clone size: NA; J gene: TRBJ2-7; CDR3 protein: CASSPSGYPSEQYF; CDR3 DNA: TGCGCCAGCAGCCCCTCAGGGTACCCATCCGAGCAGTACTTC
V gene: TRBV27; D gene: TRBD2; clone size: NA; J gene: TRBJ2-1; CDR3 protein: CASSLGAGGYNEQFF; CDR3 DNA: TGTGCCAGCAGCCTGGGGGCGGGGGGTTACAATGAGCAGTTCTTC
V gene: TRBV5-1; D gene: TRBD1; clone size: NA; J gene: TRBJ2-6; CDR3 protein: CASSRTGAGANVLTF; CDR3 DNA: TGCGCCAGCAGCAGGACAGGGGCTGGGGCCAACGTCCTGACTTTC
V gene: TRBV5-8; D gene: TRBD2; clone size: NA; J gene: TRBJ2-5; CDR3 protein: CASSRLAAQETQYF; CDR3 DNA: TGTGCCAGCAGTAGACTAGCGGCTCAAGAGACCCAGTACTTC
V gene: TRBV7-2; D gene: TRBD1; clone size: few; J gene: TRBJ1-1; CDR3 protein: CASSRGQGSTEAFF; CDR3 DNA: TGTGCCAGCAGCCGGGGACAGGGAAGTACTGAAGCTTTCTTT
V gene: TRBV5-1; D gene: NA; clone size: NA; J gene: TRBJ1-6; CDR3 protein: CASSLKQGNSPLHF; CDR3 DNA: TGCGCCAGCAGCTTGAAACAGGGAAATTCACCCCTCCACTTT
V gene: TRBV10-2; D gene: NA; clone size: NA; J gene: TRBJ1-2; CDR3 protein: CASSDLGAETF; CDR3 DNA: TGCGCCAGCAGTGATCTGGGGGCGGAAACCTTC
V gene: TRBV28; D gene: NA; clone size: NA; J gene: TRBJ1-3; CDR3 protein: CASSFVGRAQGNTIYF; CDR3 DNA: TGTGCCAGCAGTTTTGTCGGAAGGGCCCAAGGAAACACCATATATTTT
V gene: TRBV28; D gene: TRBD1; clone size: NA; J gene: TRBJ2-7; CDR3 protein: CASSGEGRGREQYF; CDR3 DNA: TGTGCCAGCAGCGGTGAGGGCAGGGGGCGCGAGCAGTACTTC
V gene: TRBV9; D gene: NA; clone size: few; J gene: TRBJ2-5; CDR3 protein: CASGSGKETQYF; CDR3 DNA: TGTGCCAGCGGCTCCGGAAAAGAGACCCAGTACTTC
V gene: TRBV28; D gene: TRBD2; clone size: NA; J gene: TRBJ2-4; CDR3 protein: CASSFRTSGGSLAKNIQYF; CDR3 DNA: TGTGCCAGCAGTTTCCGGACTAGCGGGGGTTCTCTAGCCAAAAACATTCAGTACTTC
V gene: TRBV23-1; D gene: NA; clone size: NA; J gene: TRBJ1-6; CDR3 protein: CASSQGAGFNSPLHF; CDR3 DNA: TGCGCCAGCAGTCAAGGGGCAGGGTTTAATTCACCCCTCCACTTT
V gene: TRBV20-1; D gene: NA; clone size: NA; J gene: TRBJ1-4; CDR3 protein: CSAPDLKKLFF; CDR3 DNA: TGCAGTGCCCCGGACCTAAAAAAACTGTTTTTT
V gene: TRBV21-1; D gene: NA; clone size: NA; J gene: TRBJ2-7; CDR3 protein: CASNTGPSYEQYF; CDR3 DNA: TGTGCCAGCAACACTGGACCCTCCTACGAGCAGTACTTC
V gene: TRBV6-1; D gene: NA; clone size: NA; J gene: TRBJ1-3; CDR3 protein: CASRQGGGNTIYF; CDR3 DNA: TGTGCCAGCAGACAGGGAGGAGGAAACACCATATATTTT